The rows below give T cell receptor beta chains drawn from one sample of a study of cytomegalovirus exposure and HLA in healthy donors. The protocol was immunoSEQ multiplex PCR, while the TCRdb copy is restricted to in-frame clones and leaves out a portion. The sample's table shows fewer than 45,000 clones. Material for sequencing was PBMCs. The receptors derive from a man aged 35-49 years in good health and CMV-seropositive. Both conserved end residues are part of each CDR3. D genes are given only for firm matches.

d_gene	j_gene	v_gene	CDR3aa	CDR3nt
.	TRBJ2-7	TRBV11-3	CASSLGLSSHEQYF	TGTGCCAGCAGCTTAGGACTTAGCTCCCACGAGCAGTACTTC
TRBD1	TRBJ1-4	TRBV6-4	CASRDRDRRTNEKLFF	TGTGCCAGCAGAGATCGGGACAGGAGGACTAATGAAAAACTGTTTTTT
.	TRBJ1-1	TRBV28	CASSLGHLNTEAFF	TGTGCCAGCAGTTTGGGCCACCTGAACACTGAAGCTTTCTTT
TRBD2	TRBJ2-7	TRBV19	CASSSGGLAISAEQYF	TGTGCCAGTAGTTCGGGGGGACTAGCGATTTCCGCCGAGCAGTACTTC
TRBD2	TRBJ2-1	TRBV7-8	CASSARTSATPSYNEQFF	TGTGCCAGCAGCGCAAGGACTAGCGCAACCCCCTCCTACAATGAGCAGTTCTTC
TRBD1	TRBJ1-1	TRBV19	CASSITFWGTGGMGRNTEAFF	TGTGCCAGTAGTATTACCTTCTGGGGGACAGGGGGCATGGGAAGGAACACTGAAGCTTTCTTT
.	TRBJ2-7	TRBV6-5	CASSYSMEGAGEQYF	TGTGCCAGCAGTTACTCGATGGAGGGGGCCGGCGAGCAGTACTTC
.	TRBJ2-5	TRBV14	CASSQRRGPETQYF	TGTGCCAGCAGCCAAAGGCGGGGACCAGAGACCCAGTACTTC
TRBD2	TRBJ2-3	TRBV5-6	CASSPGLARTDTQYF	TGTGCCAGCAGTCCTGGACTAGCACGCACAGATACGCAGTATTTT
TRBD2	TRBJ2-1	TRBV6-1	CASSGQREGSYNEQFF	TGTGCCAGCAGTGGGCAGCGGGAGGGAAGTTACAATGAGCAGTTCTTC
TRBD1	TRBJ2-3	TRBV13	CASSFTGGVADTQYF	TGTGCCAGCAGCTTTACAGGGGGCGTTGCAGATACGCAGTATTTT
.	TRBJ2-5	TRBV7-8	CASSQTETQETQYF	TGTGCCAGCAGCCAAACAGAGACACAAGAGACCCAGTACTTC